A single sample is the source of the 10 T cell receptor beta chains below, sequenced in a study. Each CDR3 protein gets one entry after TCRdb re-called the 5' RACE reads with MiXCR. The sample includes about 41,000 distinct CDR3 sequences, less than 35% of them seen just once. The sample was memory CD4+ T cells sorted from a lymph node. The subset here: memory CD4+ T cells, CD4+CD45RO+CD25-. Every receptor here comes from a female donor with breast cancer.

Worth noting for this clonotype: The junction and the germline gene differ at one end; a read error may be behind it. The chain couples TRBV6-1 to TRBJ1-5; TRBD1 might be the D (5 bases). Germline V gene sequence: CDR1 MNHNS, CDR2 SASEGT. CDR3 length: 13 residues. The DNA for the CDR3 is TGTGCCAGCAGCCCCGCCTGGGACCAGCCCCAGCATTTC. This codes for CASSPAWDQPQHF.

The rearrangement joins TRBV5-1 to TRBJ2-2, with D possibly TRBD2 on 5 matching bases. The CDR3 runs to 15 residues. V lost 0 bases and J lost 5, with 11 bases in between. Germline assignment: CDR1 SGHRS and CDR2 YFSETQ. The CDR3 nucleotides are TGCGCCAGCAGCTTGGGTCGGACTCGAACCGGGGAGCTGTTTTTT. This encodes CASSLGRTRTGELFF.

J is TRBJ1-1 and V is TRBV12-3 or TRBV12-4, with a possible D match to TRBD1 (5 bases). The CDR3 covers 13 residues. The ends were cut back, 4 bases at V and 4 bases at J, with 10 bases in the middle. This chain's CDR3 is CASSYGTATEAFF. The CDR3 DNA sequence: TGTGCCAGCAGTTATGGGACGGCCACTGAAGCTTTCTTT.

The CDR3 nucleotides read TGTGCCAGTGGGGACGGCTACGAGCAGTACTTC. Translating gives CASGDGYEQYF. This chain joins TRBV7-3 and TRBJ2-7; D is tentatively TRBD1 or TRBD2 (5 bases each). CDR1 is SGHTA, CDR2 FQGTGA, per germline. CDR3 length: 11 amino acids. Trimming left V 9 bases short and J 3 bases short, with 9 bases between.

The chain has TRBV9 and TRBJ1-1, with TRBD1 as a possible D gene (6 bases). The CDR3 has 12 amino acids. V shed 4 bases and J shed 12 bases, with 16 bases lying between them. Germline-derived CDR1 and CDR2 are SGDLS and YYNGEE. The CDR3 DNA reads TGTGCCAGCAGCAAAGAGGGGGGGAGAACTTTCTTT. Residues: CASSKEGGRTFF.

The rearrangement uses TRBV28 and TRBJ2-7; 7 bases align to TRBD2. CDR3 length: 16 residues. Germline-derived CDR1 and CDR2 are MDHEN and SYDVKM. The V segment lost 6 bases and the J segment 0 bases; nucleotides outside the gene matches: 11. DNA of the CDR3: TGTGCCAGCAGCTCCCCCCGGTGGGGGGGCTCCTACGAGCAGTACTTC. Its protein product is CASSSPRWGGSYEQYF.

The sample holds a few counts of this clonotype. The rearrangement uses TRBV7-2 and TRBJ1-2; D perhaps matches TRBD1 (6 bases). Germline CDR1 reads SGHTA; CDR2 reads FQGNSA. CDR3 length: 13 residues. V was clipped by 2 bases and J by 7 bases, with 11 bases between them. CDR3 DNA sequence: TGTGCCAGCAGCTTACCGGGGGCTGCTGGCTACACCTTC. It codes for CASSLPGAAGYTF.

CDR3 in amino acids: CSALSGGTEETQYF. The CDR3 region has the DNA TGCAGTGCTTTGAGCGGGGGGACTGAAGAGACCCAGTACTTC. The chain joins TRBV20-1 to TRBJ2-5; 9 nucleotides line up with TRBD2. The CDR3 has 14 residues. V was clipped by 5 bases and J by 3 bases; unmatched bases: 7. Germline-derived CDR1 and CDR2 are DFQATT and SNEGSKA (reference sequence).

This clonotype was picked up many times. The CDR3 DNA reads as TGTGCCAGCAGCTTGATTAGCCTCGATACGCAGTATTTT. Protein sequence: CASSLISLDTQYF. The rearrangement joins TRBV7-3 to TRBJ2-3; D uncertain. The CDR3 is 13 amino acids. Germline V gives CDR1 SGHTA, CDR2 FQGTGA. Trimming removed 3 bases at V and 6 bases at J, with 10 bases between.

This clonotype was seen a handful of times. The V call is TRBV7-9, the J call TRBJ1-6; D may be TRBD1 (5 bases). Per the germline V gene, CDR1 is SEHNR and CDR2 is FQNEAQ (reference sequence). CDR3 length: 13 residues. Deletions cut 8 bases from V and 7 bases from J, with 12 bases between. CDR3 amino acids: CASRDAMNSPLHF. CDR3 in DNA: TGTGCCAGCCGGGACGCGATGAATTCACCCCTCCACTTT.